This TCR beta chain was documented in a study of OX40 agonist ivuxolimab in advanced cancers. This table comes from immunoSEQ multiplex PCR, and its TCRdb copy is limited to in-frame clones, with some not included. Here the sample spans about 70,000 clones, roughly 87% being singletons. The ends lost 4 bases at V and 1 base at J; junction bases unmatched: 8. The V gene's germline CDR1 is SGHRS and CDR2 YFSETQ. The CDR3 length is 17 residues. The sequencing here drew on CD4+ or CD8+ T cells sorted from blood, taken in a trial of the OX40 agonist ivuxolimab. The receptor's source is an adult with an advanced solid tumor such as melanoma, head and neck, liver or kidney cancer. The gene calls are TRBV5-1 and TRBJ1-1; 12 bases fit TRBD1. The CDR3 spells CASSPGGTGGQNTEAFF. CDR3 bases: TGCGCCAGCAGCCCTGGTGGGACAGGGGGCCAGAACACTGAAGCTTTCTTT.